This T cell receptor (beta chain) was documented in a study of T cells of healthy individuals. TCRdb re-called the 5' RACE reads through MiXCR, storing one row per CDR3 protein. Of more than 60,000 distinct CDR3 sequences listed, roughly 17% were seen once; the top ten hold around 4.7%. This CDR3 is 12 amino acids long. Germline V lookup: CDR1 SNHLY, CDR2 FYNNEI. To note about this clonotype: Its ends do not fully match the called genes, so a read error is possible.

This sequence joins TRBV2 and TRBJ2-4, with a possible D match to TRBD1 (5 bases). The TCR comes from a human donor in good health. This CDR3 is CASGRTVDIQYF. The CDR3, as DNA: TGTGCCAGCGGCCGGACGGTGGACATTCAGTACTTT.